This TCR beta chain was captured in a study of OX40 agonist ivuxolimab in advanced cancers. The CDR3 extends over 15 amino acids. Trimming removed 0 bases at V and 10 bases at J, with 16 bases between. The V gene's germline CDR1 is GTSNPN and CDR2 SVGIG (reference sequence). TCRdb's copy holds only in-frame clones and misses some; the assay was immunoSEQ multiplex PCR. The sample carries approximately 100,000 clones, over 85% recorded once. V usage is TRBV30 and J usage is TRBJ1-6; D is ambiguous. The sequencing here drew on CD4+ or CD8+ T cells sorted from blood, taken in a trial of the OX40 agonist ivuxolimab. The sequence derives from an adult with an advanced solid tumor such as melanoma, head and neck, liver or kidney cancer. CDR3 amino acids: CAWSVGLSFGSPLHF. The DNA for the CDR3 is TGTGCCTGGAGTGTCGGTTTGAGTTTTGGGTCACCCCTCCACTTT.